These T cell receptor beta chains were read from a single sample in a study of blood T cell repertoires in COVID-19. Using immunoSEQ multiplex PCR, the repertoire was profiled, and TCRdb retains in-frame clones only, with some absent. The sample carries a few hundred thousand clones, about nine tenths recorded once. Material for sequencing was peripheral blood. These receptors were taken from a man between 45 and 60 years old with acute or convalescent COVID-19. CDR3s include the opening cysteine and the closing phenylalanine or tryptophan. Fields, in order: clone size, V gene, D gene, J gene, CDR3 protein, CDR3 DNA. The D gene is left open where the match is weak. The size entry is marked missing in some rows and otherwise reads once, few, many or a size class.

size: .
V: TRBV6-4
D: TRBD1
J: TRBJ1-5
CDR3: CASRGTGGHSNQPQHF
DNA: TGTGCCAGCAGAGGGACAGGGGGACATAGCAATCAGCCCCAGCATTTT

size: .
V: TRBV30
D: .
J: TRBJ1-5
CDR3: CAWSLSSNQPQHF
DNA: TGTGCCTGGAGTTTGAGTAGCAATCAGCCCCAGCATTTT

size: .
V: TRBV15
D: .
J: TRBJ2-7
CDR3: CATSRGVGPSFGEQYF
DNA: TGTGCCACCAGCAGAGGGGTGGGGCCCTCCTTCGGGGAGCAGTACTTC

size: few
V: TRBV30
D: .
J: TRBJ1-6
CDR3: CAWSGQSHSPLHF
DNA: TGTGCCTGGAGTGGGCAGTCACATTCACCCCTCCACTTT

size: .
V: TRBV7-3
D: .
J: TRBJ2-5
CDR3: CASSLIGGDKETQYF
DNA: TGTGCCAGCAGCTTAATTGGCGGAGATAAAGAGACCCAGTACTTC

size: .
V: TRBV12-3/TRBV12-4
D: TRBD1
J: TRBJ2-7
CDR3: CAIGDRGIEEQYF
DNA: TGTGCCATAGGGGACAGGGGGATTGAGGAGCAGTACTTC

size: .
V: TRBV13
D: .
J: TRBJ2-1
CDR3: CASSSQVNEQFF
DNA: TGTGCCAGCAGCTCACAGGTTAATGAGCAGTTCTTC

size: .
V: TRBV3-1/TRBV3-2
D: .
J: TRBJ1-5
CDR3: CASSQGGAPSAQHF
DNA: TGTGCCAGCAGCCAAGGCGGGGCTCCTTCGGCCCAGCATTTT

size: .
V: TRBV25-1
D: .
J: TRBJ1-2
CDR3: CASRGGGIYGYTF
DNA: TGTGCCAGCAGAGGGGGGGGCATTTATGGCTACACCTTC

size: once
V: TRBV4-2
D: .
J: TRBJ2-5
CDR3: CASSQETASHPQETQYF
DNA: TGTGCCAGCAGCCAAGAAACTGCTAGTCACCCACAAGAGACCCAGTACTTC

size: .
V: TRBV18
D: .
J: TRBJ2-7
CDR3: CASSPRGGVGANEQYF
DNA: TGTGCCAGCTCCCCTCGGGGCGGGGTTGGGGCTAACGAGCAGTACTTC

size: .
V: TRBV7-2
D: TRBD1
J: TRBJ1-1
CDR3: CASSHRVRTGGFWSTEAFF
DNA: TGTGCCAGCAGCCACCGGGTCCGGACAGGGGGCTTTTGGAGCACTGAAGCTTTCTTT

size: .
V: TRBV12-3/TRBV12-4
D: .
J: TRBJ1-2
CDR3: CASSLSDYGYTF
DNA: TGTGCCAGCAGTTTGTCGGACTATGGCTACACCTTC

size: .
V: TRBV18
D: .
J: TRBJ2-7
CDR3: CASSPTGTGWGGSYEQYF
DNA: TGTGCCAGCTCACCGACCGGGACAGGTTGGGGAGGGTCCTACGAGCAGTACTTC

size: .
V: TRBV28
D: .
J: TRBJ1-5
CDR3: CASSRRGGENQPQHF
DNA: TGTGCCAGCAGCCGCCGGGGGGGGGAAAATCAGCCCCAGCATTTT

size: .
V: TRBV7-2
D: .
J: TRBJ1-6
CDR3: CATKGRGSPLHF
DNA: TGTGCCACCAAAGGCCGAGGGTCACCCCTCCACTTT

size: .
V: TRBV30
D: TRBD1
J: TRBJ1-1
CDR3: CAWGRGRHDTEAFF
DNA: TGTGCCTGGGGCAGGGGGCGCCACGACACTGAAGCTTTCTTT

size: .
V: TRBV10-3
D: .
J: TRBJ2-7
CDR3: CAIRGQGSYEQYF
DNA: TGTGCCATCAGGGGGCAGGGTTCCTACGAGCAGTACTTC

size: .
V: TRBV29-1
D: .
J: TRBJ1-1
CDR3: CSVVAGVTEAFF
DNA: TGCAGCGTTGTTGCAGGGGTCACTGAAGCTTTCTTT

size: .
V: TRBV3-1/TRBV3-2
D: .
J: TRBJ2-3
CDR3: CASSQEGSGLQYF
DNA: TGTGCCAGCAGCCAAGAAGGGTCCGGACTCCAGTATTTT

size: .
V: TRBV30
D: TRBD1
J: TRBJ1-1
CDR3: CGQGRWGNTEAFF
DNA: TGTGGACAGGGGCGCTGGGGGAACACTGAAGCTTTCTTT

size: .
V: TRBV2
D: TRBD1
J: TRBJ1-1
CDR3: CASSGTGGFTEAFF
DNA: TGTGCCAGCAGTGGAACAGGGGGCTTTACTGAAGCTTTCTTT

size: once
V: TRBV4-1
D: TRBD2
J: TRBJ2-1
CDR3: CASSQTSGVGNEQFF
DNA: TGCGCCAGCAGCCAAACTAGCGGGGTCGGCAATGAGCAGTTCTTC

size: .
V: TRBV10-2
D: .
J: TRBJ1-5
CDR3: CASSEGNRGQPQHF
DNA: TGCGCCAGCAGTGAGGGGAATAGGGGTCAGCCCCAGCATTTT

size: .
V: TRBV2
D: .
J: TRBJ2-7
CDR3: CASSAGVYEQYF
DNA: TGTGCCAGCAGTGCGGGAGTTTACGAGCAGTACTTC

size: .
V: TRBV29-1
D: TRBD1
J: TRBJ1-1
CDR3: CSVGTGTEAFF
DNA: TGCAGCGTAGGGACAGGGACTGAAGCTTTCTTT

size: .
V: TRBV27
D: .
J: TRBJ2-2
CDR3: CASLPLGGMNTGELFF
DNA: TGTGCCAGCCTCCCACTAGGAGGGATGAACACCGGGGAGCTGTTTTTT

size: .
V: TRBV2
D: .
J: TRBJ1-5
CDR3: CASSGANQPQHF
DNA: TGTGCCAGCAGTGGGGCCAATCAGCCCCAGCATTTT

size: .
V: TRBV9
D: .
J: TRBJ1-2
CDR3: CASSVVPGTFYGYTF
DNA: TGTGCCAGCAGCGTAGTCCCCGGGACATTCTATGGCTACACCTTC

size: .
V: TRBV27
D: .
J: TRBJ1-2
CDR3: CASSHSTGIYGYTF
DNA: TGTGCCAGCAGCCACTCGACAGGCATCTATGGCTACACCTTC

size: .
V: TRBV6-5
D: .
J: TRBJ2-5
CDR3: CASKRGGETQYF
DNA: TGTGCCAGCAAACGAGGCGGGGAGACCCAGTACTTC

size: .
V: TRBV29-1
D: .
J: TRBJ1-2
CDR3: CSVEALGGYTF
DNA: TGCAGCGTTGAAGCTTTGGGCGGCTACACCTTC

size: once
V: TRBV30
D: .
J: TRBJ2-7
CDR3: CASAWRRDSYEQYF
DNA: TGTGCCTCCGCTTGGAGGCGAGACTCTTACGAGCAGTACTTC

size: .
V: TRBV5-4
D: .
J: TRBJ2-4
CDR3: CASTSGKFSENIQYF
DNA: TGTGCCAGCACTTCGGGGAAGTTCTCGGAAAACATTCAGTACTTC

size: .
V: TRBV10-1
D: .
J: TRBJ1-3
CDR3: CASSPTRQLGNTIYF
DNA: TGCGCCAGCAGCCCGACCAGACAACTGGGCAACACCATATATTTT

size: once
V: TRBV6-5
D: TRBD1
J: TRBJ1-2
CDR3: CASRPQGSGYTF
DNA: TGTGCCAGCAGGCCACAGGGGAGCGGCTACACCTTC

size: .
V: TRBV7-9
D: TRBD1
J: TRBJ2-7
CDR3: CASSPPERTGLTSYEQYF
DNA: TGTGCCAGCAGCCCTCCGGAGAGGACAGGCCTCACCAGCTACGAGCAGTACTTC

size: .
V: TRBV30
D: .
J: TRBJ1-1
CDR3: CAWSVDRPSSVNTEAFF
DNA: TGTGCCTGGAGTGTAGACAGGCCATCGTCTGTGAACACTGAAGCTTTCTTT

size: .
V: TRBV7-9
D: .
J: TRBJ1-1
CDR3: CASSPERTEAFF
DNA: TGTGCCAGCAGCCCGGAGAGGACTGAAGCTTTCTTT

size: .
V: TRBV10-3
D: TRBD1
J: TRBJ1-2
CDR3: CAISDPRQGGYGYTF
DNA: TGTGCCATCAGTGACCCTCGACAGGGAGGCTATGGCTACACCTTC

size: once
V: TRBV19
D: TRBD2
J: TRBJ2-2
CDR3: CASNGGNRELFF
DNA: TGTGCCAGTAACGGGGGGAACCGGGAGCTGTTTTTT

size: .
V: TRBV29-1
D: TRBD1
J: TRBJ1-1
CDR3: CSGTGNTEAFF
DNA: TGCAGCGGGACAGGGAACACTGAAGCTTTCTTT

size: .
V: TRBV3-1/TRBV3-2
D: TRBD1
J: TRBJ1-6
CDR3: CASNLGTENSPLHF
DNA: TGTGCCAGCAACCTCGGGACAGAGAATTCACCCCTCCACTTT

size: .
V: TRBV27
D: .
J: TRBJ1-2
CDR3: CASRGLIDGYTF
DNA: TGTGCCAGCAGGGGACTGATCGATGGCTACACCTTC

size: .
V: TRBV30
D: .
J: TRBJ2-1
CDR3: CAWSEGRYNEQFF
DNA: TGTGCCTGGAGCGAAGGGAGATACAATGAGCAGTTCTTC

size: .
V: TRBV19
D: .
J: TRBJ1-4
CDR3: CASSLARRLFF
DNA: TGTGCCAGTAGTCTTGCCCGGCGGCTGTTTTTT

size: .
V: TRBV10-3
D: .
J: TRBJ1-1
CDR3: CAIKAGWEGTEAFF
DNA: TGTGCCATCAAAGCAGGGTGGGAAGGCACTGAAGCTTTCTTT

size: .
V: TRBV19
D: TRBD1
J: TRBJ1-2
CDR3: CASSRGQGLLYGYTF
DNA: TGTGCCAGTAGTAGAGGACAGGGCCTACTCTATGGCTACACCTTC

size: many
V: TRBV11-2
D: TRBD2
J: TRBJ2-1
CDR3: CASSDSGGALNEQFF
DNA: TGTGCCAGCAGCGATAGCGGGGGGGCTCTAAATGAGCAGTTCTTC

size: .
V: TRBV4-2
D: .
J: TRBJ1-5
CDR3: CASSQGGRDNQPQHF
DNA: TGTGCCAGCAGCCAAGGCGGACGGGACAATCAGCCCCAGCATTTT

size: .
V: TRBV30
D: .
J: TRBJ1-3
CDR3: CACSGTFSGNTIYF
DNA: TGTGCCTGCTCCGGGACTTTCTCTGGAAACACCATATATTTT

size: .
V: TRBV7-3
D: TRBD1
J: TRBJ1-1
CDR3: CASSLEGQGAFF
DNA: TGTGCCAGCAGCTTAGAGGGACAGGGAGCTTTCTTT

size: few
V: TRBV19
D: TRBD2
J: TRBJ2-3
CDR3: CASSMTSGGADTQYF
DNA: TGTGCCAGTAGTATGACTAGCGGGGGGGCCGATACGCAGTATTTT

size: .
V: TRBV9
D: TRBD2
J: TRBJ2-7
CDR3: CASSVSSGGSYEQYF
DNA: TGTGCCAGCAGCGTATCTAGCGGGGGCTCCTACGAGCAGTACTTC

size: .
V: TRBV15
D: .
J: TRBJ2-7
CDR3: CATSRETGTEQYF
DNA: TGTGCCACCAGCAGAGAAACAGGGACCGAGCAGTACTTC